This TCR beta chain was observed in a study of blood T cells in healthy people across ages. V lost 3 bases and J lost 7, with 21 bases in between. This CDR3 spans 16 amino acids. CDR1 and CDR2 from the germline V gene are KGHSH and LQKENI. This clonotype was observed a few times. The antigen remains undetermined. General observations from the study: A roughly linear fall in TCR beta diversity per million T cells was seen with increasing age.

Primed by a sample-barcoded 5' primer and a J-beta primer mix, a second PCR proceeded for about 7 to 12 cycles. TCRdb reanalysed the 5' RACE reads using MiXCR and keeps one entry per CDR3 protein. Here the sample spans approximately 1.5 million distinct CDR3 sequences, almost 35% being singletons. The clonotype originates from a woman in her thirties in good health. The rearrangement joins TRBV18 to TRBJ1-2; no clear D. Sequencing was carried out using blood. The CDR3 bases are TGTGCCAGCTCACCTCGCGGGCGGCCTGAGGGAGTTGGCTACACCTTC. It codes for CASSPRGRPEGVGYTF.